In its sample, the clone carrying this T cell receptor beta chain was seen many times. Its antigen is unknown. CDR3 and TCR beta VDJ profiling relied on a genomic DNA template. TCRdb redid the calling of the reads with MiXCR, one entry per CDR3 protein. The table includes around 180,000 distinct CDR3 sequences, roughly 50% detected once. The record originates from a study of CD8+CD57+ T cells in acquired aplastic anemia. Whoever was chosen for sequencing had shown CD8+CD57+ cell expansion by flow cytometry. At blood sampling, none of the patients had yet received therapy. Germline CDR1 LGHDT, CDR2 YNNKEL (reference sequence). The CDR3 contains 13 residues. The V gene lost 3 bases and the J gene lost 8 bases, with 11 bases spanning the gap. The study, taken as a whole, reports: The study identified roughly 31 CD8+ CDR3 sequences shared by patients and controls.

Source material: sorted CD4+, CD8+, or CD8+CD57+ T cells (not recorded which) from PBMCs. This TCR was sampled from a human donor with aplastic anemia. The chain joins TRBV3-1 to TRBJ2-1, with a possible D match to TRBD2 (6 bases). Written as DNA, the CDR3 is TGTGCCAGCAGCCAGCGGGGAAACTATGAGCAGTTCTTC. It translates to CASSQRGNYEQFF.